This TCR beta chain comes out of a study of shared clonotypes between healthy human individuals. V was trimmed by 3 bases and J by 1 base, leaving 12 bases between them. The germline CDR1 and CDR2 sequences are LGHNA and YSLEER. The CDR3 runs 15 residues. About this clone: A much bigger clone sits one base away, suggesting this may be a read error.

The material for each subset, its genomic DNA, was split evenly across several immunoSEQ plates. TCRdb keeps only in-frame clones here, not all; method: immunoSEQ multiplex PCR. The repertoire includes over 950,000 clones, roughly 80% of them detected once, and approximately 0.9% sits in the top ten. The sample comprised memory CD4+ T cells from PBMCs. Described subset: CD45RA-negative fraction. The gene calls are TRBV4-3 and TRBJ1-1; D is ambiguous. The TCR sequence derives from a young man in good health. Some clones in this sample may be carry-over from other donors' samples. The CDR3 nucleotides are TGCGCCAGCAGCCAGACGACTTTAACGAACACTGAAGCTTTCTTT. Translation: CASSQTTLTNTEAFF.